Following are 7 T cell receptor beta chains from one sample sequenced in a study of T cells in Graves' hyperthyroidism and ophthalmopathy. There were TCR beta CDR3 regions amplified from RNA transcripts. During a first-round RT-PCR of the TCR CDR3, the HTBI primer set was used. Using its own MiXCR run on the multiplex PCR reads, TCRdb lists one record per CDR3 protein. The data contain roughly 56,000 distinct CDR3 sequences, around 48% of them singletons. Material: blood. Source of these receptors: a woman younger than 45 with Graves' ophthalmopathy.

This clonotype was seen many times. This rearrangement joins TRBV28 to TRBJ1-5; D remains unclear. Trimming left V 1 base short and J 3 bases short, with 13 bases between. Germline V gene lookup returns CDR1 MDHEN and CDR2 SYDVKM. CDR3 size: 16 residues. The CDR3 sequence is CASSLYGRKVNQPQHF. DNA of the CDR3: TGTGCCAGCAGTTTATACGGACGGAAAGTCAATCAGCCCCAGCATTTT.

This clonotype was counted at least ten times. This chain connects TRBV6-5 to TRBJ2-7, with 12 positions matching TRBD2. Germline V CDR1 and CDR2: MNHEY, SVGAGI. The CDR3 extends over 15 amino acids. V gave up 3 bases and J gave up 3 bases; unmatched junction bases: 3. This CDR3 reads CASSYPSGRVYEQYF. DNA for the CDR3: TGTGCCAGCAGTTATCCTAGCGGGAGGGTCTACGAGCAGTACTTC.

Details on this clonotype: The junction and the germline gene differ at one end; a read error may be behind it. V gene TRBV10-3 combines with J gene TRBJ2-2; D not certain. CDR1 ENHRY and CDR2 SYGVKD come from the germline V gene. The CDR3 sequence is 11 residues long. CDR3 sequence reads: CAISESGELFF. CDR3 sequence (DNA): TGTGCCATCAGTGAGTCCGGAGAGCTGTTTTTT.

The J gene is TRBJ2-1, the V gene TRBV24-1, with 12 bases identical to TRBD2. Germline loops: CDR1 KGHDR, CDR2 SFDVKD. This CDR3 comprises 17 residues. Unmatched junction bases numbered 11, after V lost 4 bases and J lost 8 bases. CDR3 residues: CATSDTLLAGGPDEQFF. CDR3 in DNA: TGTGCCACCAGTGACACACTTCTAGCGGGAGGGCCGGATGAGCAGTTCTTC.

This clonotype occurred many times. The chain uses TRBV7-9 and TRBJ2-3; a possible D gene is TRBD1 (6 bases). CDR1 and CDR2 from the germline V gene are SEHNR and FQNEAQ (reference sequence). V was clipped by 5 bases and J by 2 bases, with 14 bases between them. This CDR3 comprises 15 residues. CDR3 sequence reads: CASSPPGHSTDTQYF. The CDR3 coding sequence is TGTGCCAGCAGCCCACCGGGACACTCCACAGATACGCAGTATTTT.

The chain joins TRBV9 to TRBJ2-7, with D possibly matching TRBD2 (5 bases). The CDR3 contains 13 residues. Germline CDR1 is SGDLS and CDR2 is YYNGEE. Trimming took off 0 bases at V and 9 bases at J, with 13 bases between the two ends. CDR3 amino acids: CASSVEVGVVQYF. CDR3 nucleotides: TGTGCCAGCAGCGTAGAAGTGGGAGTGGTGCAGTACTTC.

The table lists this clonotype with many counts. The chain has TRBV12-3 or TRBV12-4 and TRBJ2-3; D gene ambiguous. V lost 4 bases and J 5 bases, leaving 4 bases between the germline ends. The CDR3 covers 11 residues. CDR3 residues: CASSWRDTQYF. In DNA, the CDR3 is TGTGCCAGCAGTTGGAGAGATACGCAGTATTTT.